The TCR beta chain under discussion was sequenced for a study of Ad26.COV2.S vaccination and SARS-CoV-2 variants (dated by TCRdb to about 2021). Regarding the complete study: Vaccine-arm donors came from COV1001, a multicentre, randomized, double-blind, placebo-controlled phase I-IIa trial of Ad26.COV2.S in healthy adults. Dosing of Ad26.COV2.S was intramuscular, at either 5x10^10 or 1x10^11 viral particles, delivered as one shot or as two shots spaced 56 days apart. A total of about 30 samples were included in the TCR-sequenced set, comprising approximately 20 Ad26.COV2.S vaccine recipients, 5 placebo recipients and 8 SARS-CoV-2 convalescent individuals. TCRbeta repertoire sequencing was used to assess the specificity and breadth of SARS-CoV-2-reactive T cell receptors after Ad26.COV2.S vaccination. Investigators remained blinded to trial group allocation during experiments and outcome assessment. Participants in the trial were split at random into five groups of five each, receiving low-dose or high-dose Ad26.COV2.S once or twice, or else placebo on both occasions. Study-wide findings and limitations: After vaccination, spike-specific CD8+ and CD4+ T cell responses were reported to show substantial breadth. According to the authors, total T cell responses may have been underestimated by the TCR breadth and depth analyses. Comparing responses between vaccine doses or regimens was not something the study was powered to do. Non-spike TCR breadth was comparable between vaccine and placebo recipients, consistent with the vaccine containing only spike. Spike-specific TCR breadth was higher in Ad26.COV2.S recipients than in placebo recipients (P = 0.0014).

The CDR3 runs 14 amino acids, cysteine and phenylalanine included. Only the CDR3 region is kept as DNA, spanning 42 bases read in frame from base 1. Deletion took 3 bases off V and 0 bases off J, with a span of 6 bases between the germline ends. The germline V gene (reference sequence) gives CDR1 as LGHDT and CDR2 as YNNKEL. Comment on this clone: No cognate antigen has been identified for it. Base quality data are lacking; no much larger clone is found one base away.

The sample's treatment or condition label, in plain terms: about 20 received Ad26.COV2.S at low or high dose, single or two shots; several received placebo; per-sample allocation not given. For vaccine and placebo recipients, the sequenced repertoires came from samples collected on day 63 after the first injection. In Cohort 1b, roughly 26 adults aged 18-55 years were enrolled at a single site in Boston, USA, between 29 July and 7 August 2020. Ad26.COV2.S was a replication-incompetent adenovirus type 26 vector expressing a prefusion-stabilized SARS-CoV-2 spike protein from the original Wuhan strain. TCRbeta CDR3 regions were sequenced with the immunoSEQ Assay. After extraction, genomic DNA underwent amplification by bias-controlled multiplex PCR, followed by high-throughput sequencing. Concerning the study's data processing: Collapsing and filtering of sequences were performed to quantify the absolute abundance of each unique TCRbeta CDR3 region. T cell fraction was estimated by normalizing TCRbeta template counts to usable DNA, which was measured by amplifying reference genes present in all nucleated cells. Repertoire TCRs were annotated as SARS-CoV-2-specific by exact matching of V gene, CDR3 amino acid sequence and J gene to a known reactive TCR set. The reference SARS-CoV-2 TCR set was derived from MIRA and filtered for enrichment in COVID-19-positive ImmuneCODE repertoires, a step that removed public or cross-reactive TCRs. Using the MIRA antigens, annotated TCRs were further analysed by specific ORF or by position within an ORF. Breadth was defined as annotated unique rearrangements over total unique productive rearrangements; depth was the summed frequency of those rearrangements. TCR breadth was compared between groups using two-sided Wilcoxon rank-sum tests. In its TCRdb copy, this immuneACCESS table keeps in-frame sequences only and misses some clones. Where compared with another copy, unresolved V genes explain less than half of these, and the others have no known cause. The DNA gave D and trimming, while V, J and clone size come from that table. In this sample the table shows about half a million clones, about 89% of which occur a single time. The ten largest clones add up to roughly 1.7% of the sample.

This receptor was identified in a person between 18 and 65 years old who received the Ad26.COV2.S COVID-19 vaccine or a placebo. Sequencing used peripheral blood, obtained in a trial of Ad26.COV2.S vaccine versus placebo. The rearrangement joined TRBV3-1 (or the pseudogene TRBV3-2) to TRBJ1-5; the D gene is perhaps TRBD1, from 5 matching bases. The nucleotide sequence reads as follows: TGTGCCAGCAGCCACAGGGATAGCAATCAGCCCCAGCATTTT. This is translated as CASSHRDSNQPQHF.